The 29 T cell receptor beta chains listed next were all sequenced from one sample in a study of T cell changes during pregnancy in multiple sclerosis. Produced via immunoSEQ multiplex PCR; TCRdb's table is partial and in-frame only. This repertoire shows about 57,000 clones, roughly 90% found once; its top ten account for about 3.7%. The sample here was peripheral blood, taken after pregnancy. The receptor source for this set is a female donor in good health, enrolled as a control in a pregnancy study.

V usage is TRBV19 and J usage is TRBJ2-2, with D perhaps TRBD1 (5 bases). The CDR3 contains 13 residues. The germline V gene has CDR1 LNHDA and CDR2 SQIVND (reference sequence). V lost 7 bases to trimming and J lost 1 base, with 7 bases between them. CDR3 protein: CASNTGNTGELFF. For the CDR3, the DNA is TGTGCCAGTAACACAGGGAACACCGGGGAGCTGTTTTTT.

The genes are TRBV18 and TRBJ2-1; 8 bases match TRBD1. Trimming removed 2 bases from V and 1 base from J; junction bases left unmatched: 1. The CDR3 extends over 15 amino acids. Germline CDR1 KGHSH, CDR2 LQKENI. For the CDR3, the DNA is TGTGCCAGCTCACCAGGGGACAGGTCCTACAATGAGCAGTTCTTC. The encoded protein is CASSPGDRSYNEQFF.

The rearrangement links TRBV19 to TRBJ2-2; maybe TRBD2 (5 bases). The CDR3 runs to 15 residues. Trimming cost V 1 base and J 4 bases, with 10 bases left between them. Germline CDR1 is LNHDA and CDR2 is SQIVND (reference sequence). For the CDR3, the DNA is TGTGCCAGTAGTATAGGGAGGACGGGCACCGGGGAGCTGTTTTTT. Translated, it gives CASSIGRTGTGELFF.

The chain recombines TRBV9 with TRBJ2-7, with TRBD2 matching over 14 bases. CDR3 size: 18 residues. V was pared by 0 bases and J by 5 bases, with 10 bases of the junction left unmatched. The germline V gene encodes CDR1 SGDLS and CDR2 YYNGEE. The CDR3 DNA follows: TGTGCCAGCAGCGTAGACCCCGGACTAGCGGGGGGTATCGACGAGCAGTACTTC. The encoded protein is CASSVDPGLAGGIDEQYF.

CDR3 region: CASSLPPHNEQFF. CDR3 in DNA: TGTGCCAGCTCCCTACCACCCCACAATGAGCAGTTCTTC. This chain joins TRBV18 and TRBJ2-1; D ambiguous. V dropped 6 bases and J dropped 5 bases, with 11 bases sitting between them. Germline V CDR1 and CDR2: KGHSH, LQKENI. This CDR3 region has 13 residues.

This clone was found once. The CDR3 coding sequence is TGTGCCAGCAGGAGAGGACAGGGTGGGTTCTACGAGCAGTACTTC. It encodes CASRRGQGGFYEQYF. The V call is TRBV28, the J call TRBJ2-7; TRBD1 agrees at 8 bases. The CDR3 has 15 residues. J was trimmed by 3 bases and V by 6 bases; bases with no gene match: 10. Germline loops: CDR1 MDHEN, CDR2 SYDVKM. Full variable domain (outside the CDR3, taken from reference TRBV28 and TRBJ2-7): DVKVTQSSRYLVKRTGEKVFLECVQDMDHENMFWYRQDPGLGLRLIYFSYDVKMKEKGDIPEGYSVSREKKERFSLILESASTNQTSMYLCASRRGQGGFYEQYFGPGTRLTVT.

The V gene is TRBV23-1, the J gene TRBJ1-2; D unresolved. TRBV23-1 is given ORF status, its function remaining uncertain. The length of the CDR3 is 15 residues. Trimming cost V 0 bases and J 7 bases, with 15 bases left between them. CDR3 region: CASSQSPGPGGGYTF. CDR3 bases: TGCGCCAGCAGTCAATCCCCGGGCCCCGGAGGTGGCTACACCTTC.

The rearrangement links TRBV7-9 to TRBJ1-1; perhaps TRBD1 as D (6 bases). The length of the CDR3 is 12 residues. Germline CDR1 and CDR2: SEHNR and FQNEAQ (reference sequence). With 0 bases removed from V and 7 bases from J, the gap between germline ends came to 6 bases. CDR3 DNA: TGTGCCAGCAGCTTAGCGGACAGTGAAGCTTTCTTT. Amino acids: CASSLADSEAFF.

This chain links TRBV19 with TRBJ2-1; possible D gene TRBD2, 6 bases. Germline V gene lookup returns CDR1 LNHDA and CDR2 SQIVND (reference sequence). The germline V and J ends were trimmed by 4 bases and 0 bases, with 16 bases remaining between them. The CDR3 covers 17 residues. The CDR3, as DNA: TGTGCCAGTAGTACCCATAGGGCGGGGAGCTCCTACAATGAGCAGTTCTTC. It codes for CASSTHRAGSSYNEQFF.

The rearrangement links TRBV7-3 to TRBJ1-2; 11 nucleotides align to TRBD1. This CDR3 is built from 18 residues. Germline CDR1 reads SGHTA; CDR2 reads FQGTGA. V shed 1 base, J shed 2 bases, and the junction held 9 bases outside the gene matches. The CDR3 coding sequence is TGTGCCAGCAGCTTAAGGGCCGGGACAGGGGGTAAAAACTATGGCTACACCTTC. Its protein product is CASSLRAGTGGKNYGYTF.

The CDR3 sequence: CASSQQGSGANVLTF. The CDR3 nucleotides read TGCGCCAGCAGTCAACAGGGGTCTGGGGCCAACGTCCTGACTTTC. J is TRBJ2-6 and V is TRBV5-1; the match to TRBD1 covers 7 bases. Trimming cost V 5 bases and J 1 base; bases outside gene matches: 3. Per the germline V gene, CDR1 is SGHRS and CDR2 is YFSETQ. This CDR3 spans 15 amino acids. Together with reference TRBV5-1 and TRBJ2-6, the CDR3 gives the full variable domain: KAGVTQTPRYLIKTRGQQVTLSCSPISGHRSVSWYQQTPGQGLQFLFEYFSETQRNKGNFPGRFSGRQFSNSRSEMNVSTLELGDSALYLCASSQQGSGANVLTFGAGSRLTVL.

V gene TRBV13 combines with J gene TRBJ1-4; perhaps TRBD1 as D (5 bases). Per the germline V gene, CDR1 is PRHDT and CDR2 is FYEKMQ (reference sequence). The CDR3 covers 18 residues. The germline V and J ends were trimmed by 0 bases and 2 bases, with 16 bases remaining between them. CDR3 sequence (DNA): TGTGCCAGCAGCTTAGGCCTTAATGGCGGACATACTAATGAAAAACTGTTTTTT. It codes for CASSLGLNGGHTNEKLFF.

V gene TRBV7-9 combines with J gene TRBJ2-3; 8 nucleotides line up with TRBD1. The CDR3 extends over 16 amino acids. J was trimmed by 2 bases and V by 8 bases; bases with no gene match: 12. The germline V gene has CDR1 SEHNR and CDR2 FQNEAQ (reference sequence). This CDR3 is CASRESGGGITDTQYF. The CDR3 coding sequence is TGTGCCAGCCGGGAGTCAGGGGGCGGGATCACAGATACGCAGTATTTT. The whole variable domain, remainder taken from reference TRBV7-9 and TRBJ2-3, is DTGVSQNPRHKITKRGQNVTFRCDPISEHNRLYWYRQTLGQGPEFLTYFQNEAQLEKSRLLSDRFSAERPKGSFSTLEIQRTEQGDSAMYLCASRESGGGITDTQYFGPGTRLTVL.

The chain employs TRBV2 and TRBJ2-2; perhaps TRBD2 as D (6 bases). This CDR3 is built from 14 residues. The germline V gene has CDR1 SNHLY and CDR2 FYNNEI. The ends were cut back, 6 bases at V and 4 bases at J, with 12 bases in the middle. The CDR3 region has the DNA TGTGCCAGCAGGGGGGGTAGCCTCACCGGGGAGCTGTTTTTT. Protein: CASRGGSLTGELFF.

The chain couples TRBV5-5 to TRBJ1-2; D perhaps matches TRBD1 (6 bases). Trimming shortened V by 1 base and J by 3 bases, and 10 bases separated the two germline ends. CDR1 SGHKS and CDR2 YYEKEE come from the germline V gene (reference sequence). The CDR3 covers 14 residues. The CDR3 protein is CASSLTGRDYGYTF. CDR3 in DNA: TGTGCCAGCAGCTTGACAGGGAGGGACTATGGCTACACCTTC.

This clone was observed a handful of times. The chain recombines TRBV18 with TRBJ1-1, with D unclear. Trimming shortened V by 5 bases and J by 5 bases, and 9 bases separated the two germline ends. Germline values: CDR1 KGHSH, CDR2 LQKENI. The CDR3 totals 12 residues. Written as DNA, the CDR3 is TGTGCCAGCTCAGGAGGAACAACTGAAGCTTTCTTT. It yields the protein CASSGGTTEAFF.

The rearrangement links TRBV4-1 to TRBJ2-3, with a weak D call TRBD1 (6 bases). Between the trimmed V and J ends, which lost 4 bases and 6 bases, there was a span of 20 bases. CDR1 and CDR2 from the germline V gene are MGHRA and YSYEKL. The CDR3 contains 16 residues. This chain's CDR3 is CASSRLEGDGYDTQYF. CDR3 sequence (DNA): TGCGCCAGCAGCCGGCTCGAGGGGGACGGATATGATACGCAGTATTTT.

The chain recombines TRBV1 with TRBJ2-5; no check of the table's D call, TRBD2, against the DNA was made. TRBV1 is a pseudogene segment. The CDR3 is 17 amino acids. In DNA, the CDR3 is TGCACCAGCACCCCCGGACTAGCGGGAGAAGACGACGAGACCCAGTACTTC. This translates into CTSTPGLAGEDDETQYF.

This clone occurred once. The chain employs TRBV5-8 and TRBJ2-1; 11 bases are a match to TRBD1. Germline trimming cut 5 bases from V and 2 bases from J; bases unmatched to any gene: 12. The CDR3 consists of 18 residues. Germline CDR1 reads SGHTS; CDR2 reads YDEGEE. The DNA for the CDR3 is TGTGCCAGCAGTCACGGGACAGGGGGGGCCTGGACCTACAATGAGCAGTTCTTC. It encodes CASSHGTGGAWTYNEQFF.

V usage is TRBV5-4 and J usage is TRBJ2-2, with a weak D call TRBD2 (6 bases). V was trimmed by 5 bases and J by 1 base, leaving 9 bases between them. This CDR3 contains 14 residues. CDR1 and CDR2 (germline): SGHNT, YYREEE (reference sequence). This CDR3 is CASRNSGNTGELFF. In DNA form, the CDR3 reads TGTGCCAGCAGAAATAGCGGGAACACCGGGGAGCTGTTTTTT.

The rearrangement links TRBV29-1 to TRBJ1-2; D is ambiguous. CDR3 size: 13 residues. Germline-derived CDR1 and CDR2 are SQVTM and ANQGSEA. Trimming left V 3 bases short and J 2 bases short, with 10 bases between. The CDR3 region has the DNA TGCAGCGTTGAGGGTTGGAGAAACTATGGCTACACCTTC. Its protein product is CSVEGWRNYGYTF.

The gene calls are TRBV9 and TRBJ2-1, with D perhaps TRBD1 (6 bases). Germline CDR1 and CDR2: SGDLS and YYNGEE. V shed 0 bases and J shed 7 bases, with 11 bases lying between them. The CDR3 is made up of 14 amino acids. The chain's CDR3 is CASSVVTGGNEQFF. The DNA for the CDR3 is TGTGCCAGCAGCGTAGTGACAGGTGGGAATGAGCAGTTCTTC.

This sequence joins TRBV7-9 and TRBJ2-2; weak D call: TRBD1 (6 bases). Per germline, CDR1 SEHNR and CDR2 FQNEAQ (reference sequence). The CDR3 has 14 residues. V lost 3 bases to trimming and J lost 6 bases, with 11 bases between them. CDR3 region: CASSFTGIAGELFF. CDR3 nucleotide sequence: TGTGCCAGCAGCTTTACAGGGATTGCCGGGGAGCTGTTTTTT.

V and J are TRBV19 and TRBJ2-3; no clear D. Germline lookup yields CDR1 LNHDA and CDR2 SQIVND (reference sequence). The length of the CDR3 is 14 residues. Trimming removed 3 bases at V and 0 bases at J, with 7 bases between. The CDR3 here is CASSMGISTDTQYF. The CDR3 bases are TGTGCCAGTAGTATGGGCATTAGCACAGATACGCAGTATTTT.

This clone showed up just a few times. The rearrangement joins TRBV5-4 to TRBJ2-7; TRBD2 matches 8 bases. CDR3 length equals 15 residues. Germline lookup yields CDR1 SGHNT and CDR2 YYREEE (reference sequence). After removal of 0 bases from V and 5 bases from J, the junction contained 7 bases not matched to a gene. The CDR3 DNA reads TGTGCCAGCAGCTTGGGAGGGACTAGGAGCCACGAGCAGTACTTC. It codes for CASSLGGTRSHEQYF.

The V gene is TRBV19, the J gene TRBJ2-3, with 13 nucleotides matching TRBD2. V shed 1 base and J 0 bases; nucleotides not matched to a gene: 7. Germline CDR1 and CDR2: LNHDA and SQIVND (reference sequence). The CDR3 covers 19 residues. CDR3 sequence reads: CASSIGGGLAGRSTDTQYF. Written as DNA, the CDR3 is TGTGCCAGTAGTATAGGCGGGGGACTAGCGGGAAGGAGCACAGATACGCAGTATTTT.

The chain links TRBV19 to TRBJ2-5; 11 nucleotides match TRBD2. Germline CDR1 is LNHDA and CDR2 is SQIVND (reference sequence). V lost 7 bases, J lost 3 bases, and 7 bases stayed unmatched. This CDR3 has 15 amino acids. The CDR3 region is CASNGIAGGEETQYF. In DNA, the CDR3 is TGTGCCAGTAATGGAATAGCGGGAGGGGAAGAGACCCAGTACTTC.

The chain couples TRBV7-9 to TRBJ1-4, with D perhaps TRBD1 (5 bases). Deletions cut 4 bases from V and 3 bases from J, with 15 bases between. There are 16 residues in the CDR3. The germline gives CDR1 SEHNR, CDR2 FQNEAQ (reference sequence). The CDR3 spells CASSYVRGLANEKLFF. The DNA of the CDR3 is TGTGCCAGCAGCTACGTAAGGGGCTTAGCTAATGAAAAACTGTTTTTT.

This clone has just one count. The chain employs TRBV6-1 and TRBJ2-7, with 7 bases aligning to TRBD2. Trimming took 10 bases from V and 4 from J; bases not matched to a gene: 10. The CDR3 covers 13 residues. Germline assignment: CDR1 MNHNS and CDR2 SASEGT. Here the CDR3 reads CAMGERGWYEQYF. The CDR3, as DNA: TGTGCCATGGGGGAGCGGGGTTGGTACGAGCAGTACTTC.